This TCR beta chain came from a study of technical replicates of blood from a handful of donors. CDR1 is SGHTA, CDR2 FQGTGA, per germline. The CDR3 sequence is 16 residues long. V was clipped by 4 bases and J by 8 bases; unmatched bases: 13. Some clones are missing from TCRdb's copy, which holds only in-frame ones; the method was immunoSEQ multiplex PCR. The sample yields approximately 88,000 clones, approximately 96% seen once. This TCR was recovered from a human donor in good health. Material: T cells isolated from PBMCs. The chain employs TRBV7-3 and TRBJ2-1, with 8 positions matching TRBD1. The CDR3 is CASSWSRGPPRYEQFF. The CDR3 DNA reads TGTGCCAGCAGCTGGAGCAGGGGGCCACCGAGGTATGAGCAGTTCTTC.